The sequence of this T cell receptor (beta chain) was determined in a study of identical twins. Study observations and caveats: Memory repertoires lacked the insertion deficit that abundant cord blood beta clonotypes showed.

As for this clonotype: The antigen remains undetermined.

V lost 2 bases, J lost 1 base, and 11 bases lay in between. The CDR3 has 15 residues. Germline V lookup: CDR1 SGHAT, CDR2 FQNNGV. TCRdb fed the 5' RACE reads into MiXCR, producing one record per CDR3 protein. The sample carries about 530,000 distinct CDR3 sequences, 12% to 15% recorded once. These same data were also listed under a study on yellow fever vaccine responses in identical twins. From that paper: Reportedly, the T cell response mounted by twins to vaccine seemed partly convergent, partly personalized.

The chain recombines TRBV11-2 with TRBJ1-1; tentatively, D is TRBD1 (6 bases). The clonotype comes from a young woman in good health. The sample comprised CD4+ T cells sorted from blood. CDR3 residues: CASSLLSQGNTEAFF. The CDR3 DNA sequence: TGTGCCAGCAGCTTACTTTCACAGGGGAACACTGAAGCTTTCTTT.